This TCR beta chain was captured in a study of follicular helper T cells after annual influenza vaccination. The study, taken as a whole, reports: Each annual vaccination recalled recurring oligoclonal ICOS+CD38+ cTfh clonotypes.

Clones were sequenced by immunoSEQ multiplex PCR, and TCRdb holds only the in-frame ones, with some missing. The data show about 27,000 clones, 80% to 90% seen once. With 3 bases removed from V and 1 base from J, the gap between germline ends came to 9 bases. Germline CDR1 is SNHLY and CDR2 is FYNNEI. The CDR3 has 14 residues. As to time point: 2014-2015 season, pre-vaccination. Before and after seasonal inactivated influenza vaccination, adults gave blood for sorting CD4 subsets for sequencing. Donors were community-dwelling with no influenza vaccine in the prior 6 months. ICOS+CD38+ and ICOS-CD38- fractions were sorted from non-naive CD4+CXCR5+PD-1+ cells. A remark on this clone: Its specificity is unknown.

This TCR was recovered from an adult who received the influenza vaccine. The chain is built from TRBV2 and TRBJ1-1; a weak D match, TRBD1 (5 bases). Sequenced here: CXCR5+ CD38- circulating T follicular helper cells from blood, sampled on the day of influenza vaccination. The subset here: circulating Tfh, non-naive CD4+CXCR5+PD-1+ (ICOS+CD38+ or ICOS-CD38-). As DNA, the CDR3 is TGTGCCAGCAGTGATCTTACAGGGAACACTGAAGCTTTCTTT. Its translation: CASSDLTGNTEAFF.